This record covers a single T cell receptor (beta chain). Its cognate antigen has yet to be identified. No base qualities exist here, and no much larger clone lies one base off it. According to the study, the label for this sample's time point signals: week 35, safety follow-up. Each vaccine dose was 300 ug of a 20-mer mutant IDH1 peptide in Montanide, given subcutaneously with topical imiquimod. Across visits V03 through V10, patients got a total of eight vaccinations, given in weeks 1, 3, 5, 7, 11, 15, 19 and 23. Newly diagnosed WHO grade 3 or 4 IDH1-mutant astrocytomas showing loss of nuclear ATRX were present in the donors. The samples were drawn from NOA16, a multicentre, single-arm, open-label phase I trial in Germany that tested a mutant IDH1 peptide vaccine in humans for the first time. Genomic DNA for TCRB sequencing was extracted from EDTA blood using the DNeasy Blood and Tissue Kit. Library preparation was by the immunoSEQ multiplex PCR assay. The hsTCRB Kit was used according to the manufacturer's protocol to amplify rearranged TCR beta chain sequences. Sequencing of TCRB libraries was carried out on an Illumina MiSeq. As for the original processing: Demultiplexing, trimming and gene mapping were performed with the kit vendor's proprietary platform. Entries here come from immuneACCESS through TCRdb and include only in-frame sequences with V and J called. Some clones fail to appear in such tables; in the studies checked, an unresolved V gene covers under half of the shortfall, and the cause of the remainder is unknown. That table is the source of V, J and clone size, and D and trimming were worked out from the DNA. The sample contains 65,000 to 85,000 clones, around 87% of them found a single time. 2% to 2.5% of the sample belongs to the ten largest clones.

This record comes from a study of a mutant IDH1 vaccine in newly diagnosed glioma (TCRdb year 2021). Describing the broader study: Vaccination started 4-6 weeks after radiotherapy alone, or was given together with temozolomide cycles in the groups whose treatment included chemotherapy. Peripheral blood samples were drawn at six visits, namely V03 (baseline), V05, V07, V10, V12 and V13. The week-35 safety follow-up took place at visit V12, and the week-47 end of study took place at visit V13. Of the approximately 33 treated patients, approximately 62% were male and approximately 40% were female, and a mean age of 40.4 years was recorded. Prior to enrollment, standard therapy consisting of radiotherapy alone, temozolomide alone, or radiochemotherapy with temozolomide had been administered to patients, with the combination being received by most patients. Longitudinal TCRB deep sequencing was done for some 25 treated patients, wherever samples were available for exploratory analyses. Points the paper makes about the study in general: Immune responses induced by the vaccine were seen in roughly 95% of patients across multiple MHC alleles. Pseudoprogression appeared unrelated to alterations in the top peripheral T cell clonotypes detected by TCRB sequencing. Availability determined which PBMC samples were chosen for TCRB deep sequencing. The authors noted that analyses of patient blood samples could not be reproduced because of sample limitations.

The CDR3 goes from the cysteine to the phenylalanine over 17 residues. Only CDR3 DNA remains: 51 bases, in frame from the first base. From the germline V gene, CDR1 is SGHTA and CDR2 is FQGTGA. V lost 5 bases and J lost 0 bases; the stretch between them is 17 bases long. The receptor comes from a man aged 30 to 39 with glioma. Here the chain combines TRBV7-3 and TRBJ2-1; the D gene may be TRBD1 or TRBD2, since each aligns over 5 bases. The sequencing here drew on PBMCs, taken from a glioma patient whose treatment included an IDH1 peptide vaccine. For the CDR3, the sequence is CASSLSGAPSSYNEQFF. The nucleotide sequence reads TGTGCCAGCAGCCTCTCCGGGGCCCCGAGCTCCTACAATGAGCAGTTCTTC.